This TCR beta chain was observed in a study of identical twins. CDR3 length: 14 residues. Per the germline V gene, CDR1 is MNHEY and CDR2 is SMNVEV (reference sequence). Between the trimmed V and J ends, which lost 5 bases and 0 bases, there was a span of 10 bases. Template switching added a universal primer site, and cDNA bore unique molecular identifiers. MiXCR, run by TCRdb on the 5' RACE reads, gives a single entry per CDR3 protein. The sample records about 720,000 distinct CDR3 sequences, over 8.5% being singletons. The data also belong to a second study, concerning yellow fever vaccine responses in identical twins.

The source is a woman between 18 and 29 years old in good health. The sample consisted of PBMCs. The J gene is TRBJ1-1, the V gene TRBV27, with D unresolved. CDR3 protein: CASSKVGLNTEAFF. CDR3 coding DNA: TGTGCCAGCAGTAAGGTAGGGCTGAACACTGAAGCTTTCTTT.